This TCR beta chain originates from a study of blood T cell repertoires in COVID-19. The CDR3 loop spans 11 amino acids. Per germline, CDR1 DFQATT and CDR2 SNEGSKA (reference sequence). The V end was cut by 4 bases, the J end by 7 bases, with 10 bases between. Using immunoSEQ multiplex PCR, the repertoire was profiled, and TCRdb retains in-frame clones only, with some absent. The sample shows 130,000 or so clones, over 65% of them seen only once. The J gene is TRBJ1-2, the V gene TRBV20-1; D gene unclear. The sequence came from a woman between 65 and 79 years old with acute or convalescent COVID-19. The sequenced sample was peripheral blood. CDR3 residues: CSATHRSGYTF. For the CDR3, the DNA is TGCAGTGCTACCCACCGGAGTGGCTACACCTTC.